This T cell receptor beta chain came from a study of cytomegalovirus exposure and HLA in healthy donors. The study, taken as a whole, reports: The study dropped some indistinguishable V segments, TRBV6-2 and TRBV6-3 among them. It was likely that a cluster of highly shared sequence variants was a sequencing artifact.

Use of 60 Vbeta and 13 Jbeta primers characterized the PCR. The method was immunoSEQ multiplex PCR; TCRdb's version includes in-frame clones alone and lacks a portion of them. The data contain 100,000 to 150,000 clones, more than 80% of them singletons. The length of the CDR3 is 16 residues. The germline CDR1 and CDR2 sequences are SNHLY and FYNNEI. Between the trimmed V and J ends, which lost 0 bases and 0 bases, there was a span of 11 bases. Nominally healthy donors were sampled, though unrecorded immune exposures were likely. About this clone itself: Its antigen remains unidentified.

This TCR derives from a man between 35 and 55 years old in good health and CMV-seronegative. This chain uses TRBV2 with TRBJ2-5; tentatively, D is TRBD2 (6 bases). Sequencing was done on a sample of PBMCs. CDR3 coding DNA: TGTGCCAGCAGTGAAGCAGTGGGCGGGAACCAAGAGACCCAGTACTTC. It is translated as CASSEAVGGNQETQYF.